This T cell receptor beta chain is from a study of OX40 agonist ivuxolimab in advanced cancers. The overall study: The study treated patients with ivuxolimab, an agonistic anti-OX40 (CD134) antibody. Study-level findings and limits: Expanded peripheral T cell antigen specificity was not determined. The mean number of expanded clones was higher in CD8+ T cells than in CD4+.

Produced via immunoSEQ multiplex PCR; TCRdb's table is partial and in-frame only. The data hold roughly 90,000 clones, with about 90% observed a single time. Autoimmune disease history or systemic immunosuppression disqualified patients. As to this clone: Its antigen remains unknown.

With V trimmed by 0 bases and J by 8 bases, 11 bases remained unmatched. The germline V gene has CDR1 LNHNV and CDR2 YYDKDF (reference sequence). CDR3 length: 16 residues. The sample in question was CD4+ or CD8+ T cells sorted from blood, obtained in a trial of the OX40 agonist ivuxolimab. The chain is built from TRBV15 and TRBJ1-2; 8 nucleotides line up with TRBD1. This sequence originates from an adult with an advanced solid tumor such as melanoma, head and neck, liver or kidney cancer. Written as DNA, the CDR3 is TGTGCCACCAGCAGAGATCTTTTGAGGACAGGGCGAGGCTACACCTTC. As protein: CATSRDLLRTGRGYTF.